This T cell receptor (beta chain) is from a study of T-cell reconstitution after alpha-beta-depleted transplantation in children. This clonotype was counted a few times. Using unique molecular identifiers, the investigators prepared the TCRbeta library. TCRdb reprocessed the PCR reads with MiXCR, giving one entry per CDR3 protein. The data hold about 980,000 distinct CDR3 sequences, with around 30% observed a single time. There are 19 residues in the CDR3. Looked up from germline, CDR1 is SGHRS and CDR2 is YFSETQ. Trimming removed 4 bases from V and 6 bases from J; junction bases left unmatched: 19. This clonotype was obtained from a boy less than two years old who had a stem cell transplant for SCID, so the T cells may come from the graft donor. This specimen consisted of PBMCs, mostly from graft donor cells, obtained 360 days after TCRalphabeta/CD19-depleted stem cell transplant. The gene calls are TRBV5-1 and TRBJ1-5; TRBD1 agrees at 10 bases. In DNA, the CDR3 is TGCGCCAGCAGCCCGTCTTGGACAGGGGGTCACTCGCTCCCTCAGCCCCAGCATTTT. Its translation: CASSPSWTGGHSLPQPQHF.